The subject of this entry is one TCR beta chain. What it recognizes is unknown. The sample comes from a study of cytomegalovirus exposure and HLA in healthy donors. Findings and limits, study-wide: Presence/absence analyses took donor sequencing depth as roughly uniform. No immune exposure information besides CMV serostatus was available.

V shed 2 bases and J shed 3 bases, with 7 bases lying between them. CDR1 SGHTA and CDR2 FQGTGA come from the germline V gene. The CDR3 loop spans 13 amino acids. In the PCR, 60 Vbeta and 13 Jbeta primers were used. Original data processing: In a later analysis, approximately 80 million unique TCR beta chains included roughly 11 million shared by two or more donors. Here immunoSEQ multiplex PCR was the method, and the copy in TCRdb shows in-frame clones only, minus some. The V and J calls and the clone size are those of that table, but D and trimming were determined from the DNA. In the table there are approximately 110,000 clones, approximately 80% of which are singletons.

The source of this sequence is a woman younger than 30 in good health and CMV-seropositive. The specimen sequenced was PBMCs. This chain connects TRBV7-3 to TRBJ1-2; D uncertain. In nucleotides, the CDR3 is TGTGCCAGCAGCTTAGCCGGGGACTATGGCTACACCTTC. Translating gives CASSLAGDYGYTF.